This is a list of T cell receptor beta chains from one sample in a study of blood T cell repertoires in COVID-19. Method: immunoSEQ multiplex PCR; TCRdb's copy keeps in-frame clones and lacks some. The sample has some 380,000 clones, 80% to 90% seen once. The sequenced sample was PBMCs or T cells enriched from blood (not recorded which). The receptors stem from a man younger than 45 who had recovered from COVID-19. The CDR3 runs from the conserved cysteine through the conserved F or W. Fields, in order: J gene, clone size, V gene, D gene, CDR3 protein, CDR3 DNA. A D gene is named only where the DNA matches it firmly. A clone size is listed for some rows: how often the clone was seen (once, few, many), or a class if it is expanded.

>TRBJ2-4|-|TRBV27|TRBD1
CASSLRTGLRNIQYF
TGTGCCAGCAGTCTACGGACAGGGTTGAGAAACATTCAGTACTTC
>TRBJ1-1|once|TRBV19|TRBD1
CASTTSAGTGSPEAFF
TGTGCCAGTACCACCTCCGCCGGGACAGGGTCCCCCGAAGCTTTCTTT
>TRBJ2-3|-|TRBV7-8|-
CASSLRDTVLITNTQYF
TGTGCCAGCAGCCTCCGGGACACCGTCTTAATCACAAATACGCAGTATTTT
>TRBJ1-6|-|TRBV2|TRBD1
CASGGQQNSPLHF
TGTGCCAGCGGGGGACAGCAAAATTCACCCCTCCACTTT
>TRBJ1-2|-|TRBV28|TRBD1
CASSLRQGAYGYTF
TGTGCCAGCAGTCTTCGACAGGGGGCCTATGGCTACACCTTC
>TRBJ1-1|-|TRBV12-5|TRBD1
CASSGTGMPMNTEAFF
TGTGCTAGTAGCGGGACAGGTATGCCCATGAACACTGAAGCTTTCTTT
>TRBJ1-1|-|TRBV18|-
CASSPLQENTEAFF
TGTGCCAGCTCACCACTTCAGGAGAACACTGAAGCTTTCTTT
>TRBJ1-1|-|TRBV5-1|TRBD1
CASSLRLQGPVTEAFF
TGCGCCAGCAGCTTGAGGTTACAGGGGCCGGTTACTGAAGCTTTCTTT
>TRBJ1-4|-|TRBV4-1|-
CASSQEQGATNEKLFF
TGCGCCAGCAGCCAGGAACAGGGTGCAACTAATGAAAAACTGTTTTTT
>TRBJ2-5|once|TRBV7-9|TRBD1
CASSGDRAEETQYF
TGTGCCAGCAGTGGGGACAGGGCGGAGGAGACCCAGTACTTC
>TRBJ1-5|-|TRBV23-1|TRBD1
CASSQSRDSDSNSNQPQHF
TGCGCCAGCAGTCAATCCCGGGACAGTGACAGTAATAGCAATCAGCCCCAGCATTTT
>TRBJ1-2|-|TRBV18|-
CASSPPQGFIGGYTF
TGTGCCAGCTCACCACCCCAGGGGTTCATTGGGGGCTACACCTTC
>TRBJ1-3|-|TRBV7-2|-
CASSLRSGSKLSGNTIYF
TGTGCCAGCAGCTTAAGATCCGGGTCCAAACTATCTGGAAACACCATATATTTT
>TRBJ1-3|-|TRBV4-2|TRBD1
CASSQEATGWGNTIYF
TGTGCCAGCAGCCAAGAGGCGACAGGGTGGGGAAACACCATATATTTT
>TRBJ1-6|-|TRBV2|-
CASSEGGVRNSPLHF
TGTGCCAGCAGTGAAGGGGGGGTAAGGAATTCACCCCTCCACTTT
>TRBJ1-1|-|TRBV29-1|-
CSAGGDTEAFF
TGCAGCGCTGGGGGGGACACTGAAGCTTTCTTT
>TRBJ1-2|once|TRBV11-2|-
CASSLGQNYGYTF
TGTGCCAGCAGCTTGGGGCAGAACTATGGCTACACCTTC
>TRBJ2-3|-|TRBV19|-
CASSAEVGNTQYF
TGTGCCAGTAGCGCTGAAGTCGGGAATACGCAGTATTTT
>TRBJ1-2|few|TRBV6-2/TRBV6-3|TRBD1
CASSLTTGEDGYTF
TGTGCCAGCAGCCTGACGACAGGGGAGGATGGCTACACCTTC
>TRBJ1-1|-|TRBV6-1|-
CASSERQTLEAFF
TGTGCCAGCAGTGAACGGCAGACATTAGAAGCTTTCTTT
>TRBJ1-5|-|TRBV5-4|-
CASSIGGVRNQPQHF
TGTGCCAGCAGCATAGGCGGGGTCCGCAATCAGCCCCAGCATTTT
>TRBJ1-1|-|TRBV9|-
CASSFDGGRTEAFF
TGTGCCAGCAGCTTTGACGGGGGTCGGACTGAAGCTTTCTTT
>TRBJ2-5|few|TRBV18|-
CASSPSGSETQYF
TGTGCCAGCTCACCATCAGGTTCAGAGACCCAGTACTTC
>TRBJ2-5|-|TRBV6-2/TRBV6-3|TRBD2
CASSPSGGYQETQYF
TGTGCCAGCAGCCCGAGCGGGGGGTATCAAGAGACCCAGTACTTC
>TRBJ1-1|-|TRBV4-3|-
CASSQAFRGNTEAFF
TGCGCCAGCAGCCAAGCTTTTAGGGGGAACACTGAAGCTTTCTTT